This T cell receptor (beta chain) was identified during a study of cytomegalovirus exposure and HLA in healthy donors. The CDR3 runs to 16 residues. With 1 base removed from V and 1 base from J, the gap between germline ends came to 11 bases. Germline CDR1 and CDR2: SGHTA and FQGNSA. Concerning this clone: Its antigen is not known.

Healthy donors of bone marrow made up the group. Use of 60 Vbeta and 13 Jbeta primers characterized the PCR. Assay: immunoSEQ multiplex PCR; the TCRdb copy retains only in-frame clones and omits some. This sample has some 100,000 clones, with approximately 70% found just once. General study points: HLA allele associations emerged for about 16,000 TCR beta sequences in a later analysis, at 0.05 false discovery rate. Indistinguishable V segments, including TRBV6-2 and TRBV6-3, were excluded. Being productive about 87% or about 30% of the time was typical of most TCR beta V segments in an earlier analysis.

This chain uses TRBV7-2 with TRBJ2-4; D not resolved. The receptor's source is a young woman in good health and CMV-seropositive. Material for sequencing was PBMCs. The CDR3 reads CASSLGPHGAKNIQYF. In DNA, the CDR3 is TGTGCCAGCAGCTTAGGTCCCCACGGGGCCAAAAACATTCAGTACTTC.